The clone carrying this T cell receptor beta chain appeared a few times. The antigen remains undetermined. This entry is derived from a study of CD8+ T cells in alopecia areata. For the study at large: For 6 to 18 months, tofacitinib was taken, and 6 months off drug followed.

Noted treatment: oral pan-JAK inhibitor, 5-10 mg twice daily. Germline V gives CDR1 SGHTA, CDR2 FQGNSA. The CDR3 totals 15 residues. The V gene lost 0 bases and the J gene lost 4 bases, with 10 bases spanning the gap. Study-level points and caveats: Across lesional scalp, and particularly alopecia totalis/universalis, clonality surpassed that of normal scalp. With one nonresponder, baseline CD8+ expansion's link to response remains uncertain.

Investigators isolated RNA and reverse transcribed it into cDNA to act as the sequencing template. Produced via immunoSEQ multiplex PCR; TCRdb's table is partial and in-frame only. Of 200,000 to 250,000 clones detected, about 50% appear once; the ten largest clones hold 1.6%. This rearrangement joins TRBV7-2 to TRBJ2-1; D ambiguous. Sequencing used CD4+ T cells sorted from blood, obtained at week 4, from a patient treated with tofacitinib. The sequence derives from a human donor with alopecia areata. CDR3 protein: CASSLAIKSYNEQFF. DNA of the CDR3: TGTGCCAGCAGCTTAGCGATTAAGAGTTACAATGAGCAGTTCTTC.